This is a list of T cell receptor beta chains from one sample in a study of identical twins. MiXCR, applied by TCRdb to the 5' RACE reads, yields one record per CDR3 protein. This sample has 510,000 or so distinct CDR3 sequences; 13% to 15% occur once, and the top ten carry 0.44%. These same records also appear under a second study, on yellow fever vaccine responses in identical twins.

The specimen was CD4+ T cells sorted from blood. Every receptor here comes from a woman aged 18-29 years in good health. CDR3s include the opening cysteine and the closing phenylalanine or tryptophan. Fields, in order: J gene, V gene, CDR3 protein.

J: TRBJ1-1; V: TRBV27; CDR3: CASSRTEPMNTEAFF
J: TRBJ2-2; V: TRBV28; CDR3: CASSFQGDSGELFF
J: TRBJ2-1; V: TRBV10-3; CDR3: CAILGTQNNEQFF
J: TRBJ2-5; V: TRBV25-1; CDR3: CASSEYIWGDRGQETQYF
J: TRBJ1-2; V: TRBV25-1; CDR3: CASTETDPSYGYTF
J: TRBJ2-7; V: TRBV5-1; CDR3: CASGTGTSGPSYEQYF
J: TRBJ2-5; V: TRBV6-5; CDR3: CASSYSGTIQETQYF
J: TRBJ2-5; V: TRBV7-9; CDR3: CASSLPLAGVETQYF
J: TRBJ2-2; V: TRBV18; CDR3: CASSRITGELFF
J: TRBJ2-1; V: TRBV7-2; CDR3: CASSLGGTASYNEQFF
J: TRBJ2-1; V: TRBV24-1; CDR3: CATSGKGEDGSSSYNEQFF
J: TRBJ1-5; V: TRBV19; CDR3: CASSPDYQPQHF
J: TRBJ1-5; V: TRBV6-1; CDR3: CASSQRANQPQHF
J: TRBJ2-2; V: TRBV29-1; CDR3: CSVATLNTGELFF
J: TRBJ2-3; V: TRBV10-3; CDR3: CAISEGGTSVTDTQYF
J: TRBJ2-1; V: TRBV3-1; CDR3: CATSQAHRRYLGNEQFF
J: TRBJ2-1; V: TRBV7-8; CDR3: CASSLWRAVNNEQFF
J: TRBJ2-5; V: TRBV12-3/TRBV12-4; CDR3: CASSLGQLETQYF
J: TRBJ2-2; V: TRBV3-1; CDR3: CASSQEVGFAGELFF
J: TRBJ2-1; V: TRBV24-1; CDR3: CATSGPGLAGGRVYNEQFF
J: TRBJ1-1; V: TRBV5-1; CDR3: CASSLAGSLEAFF
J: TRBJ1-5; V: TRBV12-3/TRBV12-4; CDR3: CASSATTNQPQHF
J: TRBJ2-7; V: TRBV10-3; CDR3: CAISPGLAGKASYEQYF
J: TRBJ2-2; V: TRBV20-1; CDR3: CSARGGANGELFF
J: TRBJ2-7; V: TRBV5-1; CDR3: CASSLRSGPSYEQYF
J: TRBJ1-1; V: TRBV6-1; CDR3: CASRKTGNTEAFF
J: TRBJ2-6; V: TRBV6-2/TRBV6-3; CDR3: CASSLRQAGANVLTF
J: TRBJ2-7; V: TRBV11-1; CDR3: CASSPRTLAYEQYF
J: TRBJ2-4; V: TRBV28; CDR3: CASMHPTLDIQYF
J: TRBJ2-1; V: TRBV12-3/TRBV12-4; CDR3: CASTLIFGGSYNEQFF
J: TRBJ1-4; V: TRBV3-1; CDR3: CASSQAVGEKLFF
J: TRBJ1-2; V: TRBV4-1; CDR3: CASSQVTPDYGYTF
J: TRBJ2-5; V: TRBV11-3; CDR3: CASSPLESETQYF
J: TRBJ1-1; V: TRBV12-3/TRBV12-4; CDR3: CASSLVSLGHTEAFF
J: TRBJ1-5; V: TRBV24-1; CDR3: CATSAAGINQPQHF
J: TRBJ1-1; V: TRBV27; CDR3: CASRPNRPNTEAFF
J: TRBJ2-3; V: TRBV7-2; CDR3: CASSPPGGTQYF
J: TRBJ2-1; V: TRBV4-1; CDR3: CASSRASGGSSYNEQFF
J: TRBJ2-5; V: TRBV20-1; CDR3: CSALERGWETQYF